The clone carrying this T cell receptor (beta chain) was counted between two and nine times. Its antigen is undetermined. The data originate from a study of post-analysis software for immune sequencing data. In the study overall: Relapsing-remitting, secondary progressive and progressive-relapsing multiple sclerosis courses were included.

Study-wide points: Patients carried a handful of TRBV segments more frequently than controls did, and TRBV5-6, TRBV5-1 and TRBV20-1 were among them. Normalized Chao1 diversity in multiple sclerosis patients fell significantly below that of controls.

This CDR3 has 14 residues. The V and J ends lost 6 bases and 7 bases, in that order; junction bases with no gene match: 9. Germline V gene data show CDR1 as DFQATT and CDR2 as SNEGSKA (reference sequence). Unique molecular identifiers had been added to the TCR beta cDNA libraries. Starting from roughly 1.1 to 9.2 million T cells, the study yielded approximately 460,000 cDNA molecules. TCRdb ran MiXCR on the PCR reads and lists one entry per CDR3 protein. The sample yields 500,000 to 600,000 distinct CDR3 sequences, roughly 46% seen once. The sequence derives from a girl aged 5-17 years with multiple sclerosis. The sample comprised blood. The chain couples TRBV20-1 to TRBJ1-6; 7 bases map to TRBD1. CDR3 nucleotides: TGCAGTGCCCCGACAGGGTCTGGCAATTCACCCCTCCACTTT. The encoded protein is CSAPTGSGNSPLHF.